The rows below give T cell receptor beta chains drawn from one sample of a study of T-cell reconstitution after alpha-beta-depleted transplantation in children. Each CDR3 protein is one row after TCRdb ran MiXCR on the PCR reads. There are about 610,000 distinct CDR3 sequences in the sample; 10% to 13% occur only once, and about 4.3% lies in the top ten. The material sequenced was PBMCs from the stem cell graft donor, taken from the stem cell graft. These receptors originate from a human donor who donated a stem cell graft to a child with acute myeloid leukemia. Both conserved end residues are part of each CDR3. The D gene is left open where the match is weak. Rows may omit the clone size; those that give it use once, few, many or a size class.

many,TRBV5-6,17,TRBD2,TRBJ2-7,CASSLRGLAALTYEQYF,TGTGCCAGCAGCTTGAGGGGACTAGCGGCCTTAACCTACGAGCAGTACTTC
many,TRBV6-4,15,TRBD1,TRBJ2-3,CASSDGTGEPDTQYF,TGTGCCAGCAGTGACGGAACAGGGGAACCAGATACGCAGTATTTT
-,TRBV7-9,14,TRBD2,TRBJ2-1,CGSGGLAAYNEQFF,TGTGGCAGCGGGGGACTAGCGGCGTACAATGAGCAGTTCTTC
-,TRBV29-1,14,TRBD1,TRBJ2-4,CSGSSGTGEGIQYF,TGCAGCGGATCTTCGGGGACAGGGGAAGGAATTCAGTACTTC
-,TRBV24-1,14,-,TRBJ1-5,CATSADTPNQPQHF,TGTGCCACCAGTGCGGACACTCCAAATCAGCCCCAGCATTTT
-,TRBV2,14,-,TRBJ1-5,CASRTLGSNQPQHF,TGTGCCAGCAGGACCCTGGGTAGCAATCAGCCCCAGCATTTC
few,TRBV30,15,-,TRBJ2-7,CAWSAAAGSSYEQYF,TGTGCCTGGAGTGCTGCGGCAGGGAGCTCCTACGAGCAGTACTTC
few,TRBV10-3,12,-,TRBJ1-5,CAISESAQPQHF,TGTGCCATCAGTGAGTCGGCACAGCCCCAGCATTTT
few,TRBV20-1,17,TRBD1,TRBJ1-4,CSARADRNIATNEKLFF,TGCAGTGCTAGAGCGGACAGGAACATCGCAACTAATGAAAAACTGTTTTTT
many,TRBV20-1,14,-,TRBJ2-7,CSVDPMVRPGEQYF,TGCAGTGTCGACCCCATGGTACGCCCAGGCGAGCAGTACTTC
many,TRBV20-1,15,-,TRBJ2-3,CSARRALGVPDTQYF,TGCAGTGCCCGACGGGCCCTCGGGGTCCCAGATACGCAGTATTTT
many,TRBV30,13,-,TRBJ2-7,CAWRDEHSHEQYF,TGTGCCTGGAGGGACGAACACAGCCACGAGCAGTACTTC
-,TRBV12-3/TRBV12-4,15,-,TRBJ1-5,CASSPRGFSNQPQHF,TGTGCCAGCAGTCCGAGGGGGTTTAGCAATCAGCCCCAGCATTTT
few,TRBV20-1,21,TRBD2,TRBJ2-6,CSARDQAGGPYSTSGANVLTF,TGCAGTGCTAGAGATCAAGCGGGAGGGCCATACTCCACCAGTGGGGCCAACGTCCTGACTTTC
few,TRBV15,17,TRBD1,TRBJ1-1,CATSRDWGEDRDTEAFF,TGTGCCACCAGCAGAGATTGGGGGGAGGACAGGGACACTGAAGCTTTCTTT
-,TRBV27,15,TRBD1,TRBJ1-1,CASTPTPGGNTEAFF,TGTGCCAGCACCCCCACCCCAGGGGGGAACACTGAAGCTTTCTTT
-,TRBV20-1,12,-,TRBJ1-1,CSAARANTEAFF,TGCAGTGCTGCTAGAGCGAACACTGAAGCTTTCTTT
-,TRBV6-1,14,TRBD2,TRBJ2-5,CASTGLAGKETQYF,TGTGCCAGCACCGGACTAGCGGGCAAAGAGACCCAGTACTTC
few,TRBV20-1,13,-,TRBJ2-2,CSAQGPPSGELFF,TGCAGTGCGCAGGGACCCCCTAGCGGGGAGCTGTTTTTT
-,TRBV20-1,14,-,TRBJ2-6,CSARDNSGANVLTF,TGCAGTGCTAGAGACAACTCTGGGGCCAACGTCCTGACTTTC
-,TRBV6-5,17,-,TRBJ2-3,CASSYSGTGTRVDTQYF,TGTGCCAGCAGTTACTCTGGGACCGGGACCCGGGTGGATACGCAGTATTTT
few,TRBV7-2,17,TRBD2,TRBJ2-1,CASSQRVAGGPGNEQFF,TGTGCCAGCAGCCAACGGGTAGCGGGAGGGCCGGGCAATGAGCAGTTCTTC
-,TRBV4-2,14,TRBD2,TRBJ2-4,CASSHGAGGNIQYF,TGTGCCAGCAGCCATGGAGCGGGAGGGAACATTCAGTACTTC
few,TRBV28,14,-,TRBJ2-7,CASRTPGPSYEQYF,TGTGCCAGCAGAACCCCGGGACCATCATACGAGCAGTACTTC
many,TRBV15,14,TRBD2,TRBJ2-1,CATSRRLADNEQFF,TGTGCCACCAGCAGACGACTAGCGGACAATGAGCAGTTCTTC
many,TRBV20-1,14,-,TRBJ1-3,CSARGYNSGNTIYF,TGCAGTGCTAGAGGGTACAACTCTGGAAACACCATATATTTT
-,TRBV7-2,17,TRBD2,TRBJ2-1,CASSLLPAGGPRNEQFF,TGTGCCAGCAGCTTACTTCCAGCGGGAGGGCCGAGGAATGAGCAGTTCTTC
few,TRBV27,15,-,TRBJ1-1,CASSLRGGGSNEAFF,TGTGCCAGCTCACTTCGGGGAGGGGGTAGTAATGAAGCTTTCTTT
few,TRBV14,15,-,TRBJ2-1,CASSQDRLNYNEQFF,TGTGCCAGCAGCCAAGATAGGCTCAACTACAATGAGCAGTTCTTC
-,TRBV28,14,-,TRBJ2-7,CASRLAGTPYEQYF,TGTGCCAGCAGACTAGCCGGGACGCCCTACGAGCAGTACTTC
few,TRBV30,16,TRBD2,TRBJ2-5,CAWSVGLAGGQETQYF,TGTGCCTGGAGTGTAGGGCTAGCGGGAGGGCAGGAGACCCAGTACTTC
-,TRBV20-1,15,-,TRBJ2-1,CSARGGGQINNEQFF,TGCAGTGCTAGAGGTGGCGGGCAGATTAACAATGAGCAGTTCTTC
few,TRBV25-1,15,TRBD2,TRBJ2-3,CASSESSGITDTQYF,TGTGCCAGCAGTGAATCTAGCGGGATCACAGATACGCAGTATTTT
few,TRBV5-1,16,TRBD2,TRBJ2-7,CASTYGGSAPNYEQYF,TGCGCCAGCACCTACGGGGGGAGCGCCCCAAATTACGAGCAGTACTTC
many,TRBV29-1,12,-,TRBJ1-3,CSVRVSGNTIYF,TGCAGCGTTCGTGTCTCAGGAAACACCATATATTTT
few,TRBV29-1,13,TRBD1,TRBJ2-7,CSVGQGNFREQYF,TGCAGCGTTGGACAGGGTAACTTCCGCGAGCAGTACTTC
few,TRBV20-1,14,-,TRBJ1-5,CSARPGGVGQPQHF,TGCAGTGCTAGGCCGGGAGGAGTGGGCCAGCCCCAGCATTTT
few,TRBV12-3/TRBV12-4,14,TRBD2,TRBJ2-5,CASTLSGREETQYF,TGTGCCAGCACCCTTAGCGGGAGGGAAGAGACCCAGTACTTC
many,TRBV29-1,10,-,TRBJ2-1,CSVGVNEQFF,TGCAGCGTGGGGGTCAATGAGCAGTTCTTC
few,TRBV12-3/TRBV12-4,15,TRBD2,TRBJ2-7,CASREQAGEAYEQYF,TGTGCCAGCAGGGAACAAGCGGGGGAGGCCTACGAGCAGTACTTC
-,TRBV7-9,16,-,TRBJ1-1,CASSARPGVRDTEAFF,TGTGCCAGCAGCGCCCGCCCAGGGGTGAGGGACACTGAAGCTTTCTTT
-,TRBV7-2,13,TRBD1,TRBJ2-5,CASSRTGAETQYF,TGTGCCAGCAGCCGGACAGGGGCGGAGACCCAGTACTTC
many,TRBV29-1,14,TRBD1,TRBJ2-5,CSVEGRQGLETQYF,TGCAGCGTTGAAGGACGACAGGGTCTAGAGACCCAGTACTTC
many,TRBV7-9,16,-,TRBJ2-6,CASSSRQGSGANVLTF,TGTGCCAGCAGCTCCCGGCAGGGTTCTGGGGCCAACGTCCTGACTTTC
few,TRBV20-1,13,-,TRBJ2-3,CSARRPGGDTQYF,TGCAGTGCTAGGAGGCCCGGAGGGGATACGCAGTATTTT
many,TRBV29-1,14,-,TRBJ2-1,CSVAGVSSYNEQFF,TGCAGCGTCGCAGGGGTTAGCTCCTACAATGAGCAGTTCTTC